The TCR beta chain described here comes from a study of shared clonotypes between healthy human individuals. Investigators spread the genomic DNA of each subset evenly over several immunoSEQ plates. Generated by immunoSEQ multiplex PCR, the TCRdb table keeps only in-frame clones and is missing some. The sample has more than 450,000 clones; approximately 85% are singletons. The donors were adults (healthy and HIV-negative) with no recent acute infections or vaccinations. Every one of the donors was a Caucasian adult that lived in Nashville, Tennessee. The sequenced material came from PBMCs. This sequence was found in a woman in her forties in good health. Some clones in this sample may be carry-over from other donors' samples.

CDR3 nucleotides: TGTGCCAGTAGTATCCAATCCGGGACTAGTCGAGAGACCCAGTACTTC. This encodes CASSIQSGTSRETQYF. This rearrangement joins TRBV19 to TRBJ2-5; 8 nucleotides line up with TRBD2. J gave up 4 bases and V 3 bases, and 10 bases lay outside the gene matches. The germline V gene has CDR1 LNHDA and CDR2 SQIVND (reference sequence). The CDR3 totals 16 residues.